This TCR beta chain comes out of a study of T cells in Graves' hyperthyroidism and ophthalmopathy. Study at large: Peripheral blood was obtained at initial diagnosis, preceding any treatment.

Whole-study findings and limits: The blood repertoire included most of the expanded thyroid clonotypes above 0.001. Ophthalmopathy was identified by the model a median approximately 6.4 months ahead of onset.

This clonotype was seen only once. What it binds is not known. Amplification of TCR beta CDR3 regions used RNA as the template. The TCR CDR3 first-round RT-PCR relied on the HTBI primer set. From the multiplex PCR reads, TCRdb called clonotypes with MiXCR, one entry per CDR3 protein. Of fewer than 350,000 distinct CDR3 sequences listed, 18% were seen once; the top ten hold around 16%. V lost 3 bases to trimming and J lost 4 bases, with 9 bases between them. Germline V gives CDR1 MGHDK, CDR2 SYGVNS. The CDR3 has 13 amino acids. The study based diagnoses on clinical symptoms, serum thyroxine and TRAb, thyroid ultrasound and orbital computed tomography.

This TCR was sampled from a woman in her thirties or forties with Graves' ophthalmopathy. Sequencing was done on a sample of blood. V usage is TRBV25-1 and J usage is TRBJ1-2; D gene unclear. The CDR3 DNA is TGTGCCAGCAGTGAGGGCAGTGTCTATGGCTACACCTTC. This sequence encodes CASSEGSVYGYTF.